This T cell receptor (beta chain) was found in a study of graft-versus-host responses after intestinal transplantation. In the study overall: Isolated intestinal, liver-intestinal, or multivisceral transplants were what recipients had. Once they had received anti-thymocyte globulin induction, all recipients took tacrolimus and steroids for approximately 3 years.

The CDR3 consists of 14 residues. Germline V gives CDR1 MDHEN, CDR2 SYDVKM. J lost 5 bases, V lost 1 base, and 3 bases had no gene match. TCRdb keeps only in-frame clones here, not all; method: immunoSEQ multiplex PCR. The sample lists approximately 70,000 clones, 89% occurring once. Worth noting for this clone: The antigen is undetermined.

The chain combines TRBV28 with TRBJ2-3, with 7 bases lining up with TRBD2. This clonotype was obtained from a human donor who received an intestinal transplant. Sample: unstimulated CD8+ T cells sorted from spleen or lymph node cells, taken before intestinal transplant. As DNA, the CDR3 is TGTGCCAGCAGTTTATCCAGCGGGGAAGATACGCAGTATTTT. It yields the protein CASSLSSGEDTQYF.